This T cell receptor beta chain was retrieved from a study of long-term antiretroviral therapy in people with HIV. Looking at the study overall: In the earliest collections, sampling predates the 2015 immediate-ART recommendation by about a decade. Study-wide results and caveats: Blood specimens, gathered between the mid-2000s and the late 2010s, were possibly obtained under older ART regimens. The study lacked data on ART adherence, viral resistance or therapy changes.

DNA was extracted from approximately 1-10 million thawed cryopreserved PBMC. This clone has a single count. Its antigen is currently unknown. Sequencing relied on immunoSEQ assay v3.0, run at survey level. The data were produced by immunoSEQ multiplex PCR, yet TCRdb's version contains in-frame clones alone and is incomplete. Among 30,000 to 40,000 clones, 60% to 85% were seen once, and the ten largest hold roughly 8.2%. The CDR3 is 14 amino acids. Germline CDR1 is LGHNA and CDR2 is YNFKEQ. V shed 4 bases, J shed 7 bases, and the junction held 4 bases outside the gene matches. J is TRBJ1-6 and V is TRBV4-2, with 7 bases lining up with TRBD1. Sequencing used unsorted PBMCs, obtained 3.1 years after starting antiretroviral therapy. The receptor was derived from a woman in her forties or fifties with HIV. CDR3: CASSPRTGNSPLHF. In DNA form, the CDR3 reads TGTGCCAGCAGCCCCCGGACAGGCAATTCACCCCTCCACTTT.